The entry below gives a single T cell receptor beta chain sequence along with its context. The antigen remains unidentified. Cells designated naive CD8 were CD45RO-negative and were positively selected for CCR7, with terminally differentiated effector memory CD45RA+ cells excluded. These data come from a study of shared clonotypes between healthy human individuals. The wider study: CD4 naive cells filled three plates per donor, CD4 memory three, CD8 naive two and CD8 memory one.

The study, taken as a whole, reports: The study drew on few donors, limiting represented genetic and exposure-history diversity. Naive subsets typically showed greater estimated richness than memory subsets.

The ends lost 4 bases at V and 3 bases at J; junction bases unmatched: 11. The CDR3 has 17 residues. Germline V gene lookup returns CDR1 SEHNR and CDR2 FQNEAQ (reference sequence). Profiling relied on immunoSEQ multiplex PCR, and the TCRdb table lists in-frame clones only, not all of them. The sample carries about 680,000 clones, 92% recorded once. This TCR derives from a man younger than 40 in good health. This sequence joins TRBV7-9 and TRBJ2-1; 8 bases agree with TRBD2. Sample: naive CD8+ T cells sorted from blood. Here the CDR3 reads CASSSSSTSGYYNEQFF. The CDR3 coding sequence is TGTGCCAGCAGCTCTAGTAGTACTAGCGGTTACTACAATGAGCAGTTCTTC. The entire variable domain, with the rest obtained from reference TRBV7-9 and TRBJ2-1, is as follows: DTGVSQNPRHKITKRGQNVTFRCDPISEHNRLYWYRQTLGQGPEFLTYFQNEAQLEKSRLLSDRFSAERPKGSFSTLEIQRTEQGDSAMYLCASSSSSTSGYYNEQFFGPGTRLTVL.